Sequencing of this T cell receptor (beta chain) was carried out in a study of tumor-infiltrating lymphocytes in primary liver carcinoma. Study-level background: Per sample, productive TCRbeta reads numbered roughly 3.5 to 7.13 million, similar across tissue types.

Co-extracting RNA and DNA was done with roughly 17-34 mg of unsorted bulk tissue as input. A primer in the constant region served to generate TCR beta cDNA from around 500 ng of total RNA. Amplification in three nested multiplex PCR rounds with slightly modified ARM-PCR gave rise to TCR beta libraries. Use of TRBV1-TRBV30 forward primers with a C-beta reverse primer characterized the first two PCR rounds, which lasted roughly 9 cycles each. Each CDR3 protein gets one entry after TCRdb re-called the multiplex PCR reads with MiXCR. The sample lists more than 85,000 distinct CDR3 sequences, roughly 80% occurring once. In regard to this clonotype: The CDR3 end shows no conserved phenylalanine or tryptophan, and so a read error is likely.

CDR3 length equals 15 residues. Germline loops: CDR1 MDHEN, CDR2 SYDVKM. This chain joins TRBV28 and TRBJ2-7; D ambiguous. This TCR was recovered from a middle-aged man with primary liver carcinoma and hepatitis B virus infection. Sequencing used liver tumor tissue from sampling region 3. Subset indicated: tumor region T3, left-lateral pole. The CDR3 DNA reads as TGTGCCATCAGTCCGCTCGGATATGCTGGCAGCGAGCAGTACCTC. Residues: CAISPLGYAGSEQYL.